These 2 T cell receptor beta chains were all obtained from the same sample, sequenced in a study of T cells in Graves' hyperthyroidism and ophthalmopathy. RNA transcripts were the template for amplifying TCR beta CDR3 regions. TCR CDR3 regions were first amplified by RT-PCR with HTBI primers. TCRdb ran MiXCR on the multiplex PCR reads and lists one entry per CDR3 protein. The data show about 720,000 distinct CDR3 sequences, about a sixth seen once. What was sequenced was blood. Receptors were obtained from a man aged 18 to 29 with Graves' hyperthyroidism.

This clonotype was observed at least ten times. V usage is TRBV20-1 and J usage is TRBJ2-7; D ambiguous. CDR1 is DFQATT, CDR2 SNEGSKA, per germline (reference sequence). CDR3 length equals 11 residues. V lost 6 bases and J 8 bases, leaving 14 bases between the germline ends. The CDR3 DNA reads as TGCAGTGCCGGAGCCGCCCTGAAGCAGTACTTC. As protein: CSAGAALKQYF.

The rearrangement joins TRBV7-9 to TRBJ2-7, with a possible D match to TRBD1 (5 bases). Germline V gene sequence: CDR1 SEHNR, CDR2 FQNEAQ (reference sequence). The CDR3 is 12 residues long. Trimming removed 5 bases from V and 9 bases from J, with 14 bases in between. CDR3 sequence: CASSPDSSGQYF. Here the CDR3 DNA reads TGTGCCAGCAGCCCAGACAGTTCCGGGCAGTACTTC.